This paragraph covers one T cell receptor beta chain sequence. This sample was included in a study of blood T cell repertoires in COVID-19. Assay: immunoSEQ multiplex PCR; the TCRdb copy retains only in-frame clones and omits some. This table holds a few hundred thousand clones, more than 80% found once. Sequencing was carried out using peripheral blood. The sequence derives from a man aged 35-49 years with acute or convalescent COVID-19.

CDR3 nucleotides: TGTGCCAGCAGCGCGCCGGGACAGGGGGCTGACGAGCAGTACTTC. Its translation: CASSAPGQGADEQYF. V usage is TRBV13 and J usage is TRBJ2-7; 12 bases are shared with TRBD1. Germline assignment: CDR1 PRHDT and CDR2 FYEKMQ (reference sequence). The ends lost 5 bases at V and 5 bases at J; junction bases unmatched: 7. This CDR3 comprises 15 residues.